These T cell receptor beta chains were read from a single sample in a study of T cell responses to AZD1222 COVID-19 vaccine. The method was immunoSEQ multiplex PCR; TCRdb's version includes in-frame clones alone and lacks a portion of them. The sample lists 200,000 to 300,000 clones; more than 85% were seen once. Sequencing used peripheral blood, obtained on day 0 of AZD1222 vaccination. Every receptor here comes from an adult in good health. CDR3s include the opening cysteine and the closing phenylalanine or tryptophan. D genes are given only for firm matches. Not all rows give a size; the values are once, few, many and, for expanded clones, a class.

TRBV3-1/TRBV3-2	.	TRBJ2-5	.	CASSQVMETQYF	TGTGCCAGCAGCCAAGTTATGGAGACCCAGTACTTC
TRBV4-3	.	TRBJ2-5	.	CASSQEARETQYF	TGCGCCAGCAGCCAAGAGGCACGAGAGACCCAGTACTTC
TRBV7-9	.	TRBJ1-1	.	CASSPRGGDTEAFF	TGTGCCAGCAGCCCCCGAGGAGGGGACACTGAAGCTTTCTTT
TRBV7-2	.	TRBJ2-3	TRBD2	CASKTGLAVTDTQYF	TGTGCCAGCAAAACTGGACTAGCGGTCACAGATACGCAGTATTTT
TRBV9	once	TRBJ1-4	TRBD1	CASSPTGGSDEKLFF	TGTGCCAGCAGCCCGACAGGGGGCTCGGATGAAAAACTGTTTTTT
TRBV18	.	TRBJ1-2	.	CASSPTGETGNYGYTF	TGTGCCAGCTCACCTACCGGAGAGACGGGTAACTATGGCTACACCTTC
TRBV6-4	.	TRBJ2-1	TRBD2	CASSASPGTSNEQFF	TGTGCCAGCAGTGCTTCCCCCGGGACTAGCAATGAGCAGTTCTTC
TRBV7-9	.	TRBJ1-5	.	CASSSGPLVSGNQPQHF	TGTGCCAGCAGCTCCGGCCCGTTGGTTAGCGGCAATCAGCCCCAGCATTTT
TRBV7-3	.	TRBJ2-3	TRBD2	CASSLNSGSGDTQYF	TGTGCCAGCAGCTTAAACAGCGGGAGTGGAGATACGCAGTATTTT
TRBV28	.	TRBJ2-7	TRBD2	CASRGGDQSSYEQYF	TGTGCCAGCAGGGGGGGGGACCAGAGCTCCTACGAGCAGTACTTC
TRBV7-2	.	TRBJ1-1	.	CASSFGHHTEAFF	TGTGCCAGCAGCTTTGGTCACCACACTGAAGCTTTCTTT
TRBV6-5	once	TRBJ2-7	.	CASSYADTTYEQYF	TGTGCCAGCAGTTACGCGGACACTACCTACGAGCAGTACTTC
TRBV5-1	.	TRBJ1-1	.	CASSRGAGNTEAFF	TGCGCCAGCAGCCGAGGGGCAGGGAACACTGAAGCTTTCTTT
TRBV5-1	.	TRBJ2-3	TRBD1	CASSPDRGPPDTQYF	TGCGCCAGCAGCCCCGACAGGGGTCCGCCAGATACGCAGTATTTT
TRBV6-5	.	TRBJ1-1	TRBD1	CASSYNRGPNTEAFF	TGTGCCAGCAGTTACAACAGGGGGCCGAACACTGAAGCTTTCTTT
TRBV15	.	TRBJ1-4	.	CATSTQGREKLFF	TGTGCCACCAGCACCCAGGGGAGGGAAAAACTGTTTTTT
TRBV28	.	TRBJ2-7	.	CASSSPRKGIPYEQYF	TGTGCCAGCAGTTCCCCTCGTAAGGGTATCCCCTACGAGCAGTACTTC
TRBV18	.	TRBJ1-5	.	CASSLTAGSGQPQHF	TGTGCCAGCTCACTAACGGCCGGATCTGGTCAGCCCCAGCATTTT
TRBV11-2	.	TRBJ2-3	.	CASSLGSGDTQYF	TGTGCCAGCAGCTTGGGTTCTGGAGATACGCAGTATTTT
TRBV2	.	TRBJ1-2	.	CASSLEDGRSYGYTF	TGTGCCAGCAGTCTGGAGGACGGTCGTTCTTATGGCTACACCTTC
TRBV19	.	TRBJ1-1	.	CASRWTANTEAFF	TGTGCCAGTAGGTGGACAGCAAACACTGAAGCTTTCTTT
TRBV27	.	TRBJ2-2	.	CASQNTTNTGELFF	TGTGCCAGCCAAAATACAACGAACACCGGGGAGCTGTTTTTT
TRBV7-8	.	TRBJ2-5	TRBD2	CASSRGEGETQYF	TGTGCCAGCAGCCGAGGGGAGGGGGAGACCCAGTACTTC
TRBV4-1	.	TRBJ1-2	.	CASSGGPYTGYTF	TGCGCCAGCAGCGGGGGACCTTACACTGGCTACACCTTC